The next 10 T cell receptor beta chains were all read from a single sample in a study of T cells in localized non-small cell lung cancer. Data came from immunoSEQ multiplex PCR; TCRdb stores just in-frame clones and leaves some out. The sample yields 3,100 or so clones, around 24% seen once. The sample in question was normal lung tissue next to the tumor, obtained before any cancer treatment. The source of these receptors is a man aged 40 to 70 with stage III squamous cell lung carcinoma.

This chain links TRBV18 with TRBJ1-5; TRBD1 might be the D (6 bases). Trimming cost V 2 bases and J 5 bases, with 13 bases left between them. The CDR3 is 15 residues long. The V gene's germline CDR1 is KGHSH and CDR2 LQKENI. The chain's CDR3 is CASSPREGGDQPQHF. The DNA for the CDR3 is TGTGCCAGCTCACCAAGGGAGGGGGGTGATCAGCCCCAGCATTTT.

This clone was picked up a small number of times. This chain connects TRBV11-3 to TRBJ2-1; D is possibly TRBD1 (5 bases). The CDR3 sequence is 14 residues long. Germline values: CDR1 SGHNT, CDR2 YENEEA. V was shortened by 2 bases and J by 8 bases, with 13 bases between the two germline ends. CDR3 DNA sequence: TGTGCCAGCAGCTTAATTAAGGGGATCCATGAGCAGTTCTTC. Its translation: CASSLIKGIHEQFF.

This chain links TRBV11-3 with TRBJ1-2, with D unresolved. Looked up from germline, CDR1 is SGHNT and CDR2 is YENEEA. V shed 4 bases and J shed 4 bases, with 13 bases lying between them. The CDR3 has 14 residues. DNA of the CDR3: TGTGCCAGCAGCTCTGGCCGGGTCCTCTATGGCTACACCTTC. Protein sequence: CASSSGRVLYGYTF. Using reference TRBV11-3 and TRBJ1-2 for the parts outside the CDR3, the full variable domain is EAGVVQSPRYKIIEKKQPVAFWCNPISGHNTLYWYLQNLGQGPELLIRYENEEAVDDSQLPKDRFSAERLKGVDSTLKIQPAELGDSAVYLCASSSGRVLYGYTFGSGTRLTVV.

By share, this clone counts as medium-sized (0.01 to 0.1%). For the CDR3, the DNA is TGTGCCAGCAGTGTCTCACAACAAACTGAAGCTTTCTTT. This sequence encodes CASSVSQQTEAFF. The chain uses TRBV6-8 and TRBJ1-1; D is unresolved. V dropped 5 bases and J dropped 5 bases, with 12 bases sitting between them. CDR3 size: 13 residues. Germline lookup yields CDR1 MNHGY and CDR2 SAAAGT.

By share of the sample, this clone is medium-sized. The chain is built from TRBV7-2 and TRBJ1-5; 9 bases map to TRBD1. Germline CDR1 is SGHTA and CDR2 is FQGNSA. This CDR3 is built from 13 residues. V was pared by 5 bases and J by 8 bases, with 4 bases of the junction left unmatched. CDR3 nucleotides: TGTGCCAGCAGCGGGACAGGGCAGAAGCCCCAGCATTTT. Translating gives CASSGTGQKPQHF.

The chain employs TRBV6-8 and TRBJ2-2; D uncertain. Trimming removed 7 bases from V and 2 bases from J, with 8 bases in between. The CDR3 is 13 amino acids. Germline loops: CDR1 MNHGY, CDR2 SAAAGT. The CDR3 spells CASTLPNTGELFF. The CDR3 DNA is TGTGCCAGCACCCTGCCCAACACCGGGGAGCTGTTTTTT.

This clone has a handful of counts. The genes are TRBV28 and TRBJ2-1; 10 nucleotides match TRBD2. CDR1 and CDR2 from the germline V gene are MDHEN and SYDVKM. V trimming: 5 bases; J trimming: 6 bases; junction bases outside the gene matches: 4. The CDR3 totals 14 residues. As DNA, the CDR3 is TGTGCCAGCAGTCTCTTAGCGGGGGGCAATGAGCAGTTCTTC. Amino acids: CASSLLAGGNEQFF.

The chain recombines TRBV28 with TRBJ1-1, with a weak D call TRBD1 (6 bases). Trimming took off 6 bases at V and 0 bases at J, with 20 bases between the two ends. The CDR3 runs to 17 residues. Germline V gives CDR1 MDHEN, CDR2 SYDVKM. The CDR3 nucleotides read TGTGCCAGCAGCCGCGGGACATCATTAGCAATGAACACTGAAGCTTTCTTT. Translation: CASSRGTSLAMNTEAFF.

The chain employs TRBV28 and TRBJ1-4; no clear D. The CDR3 runs 17 residues. Deletions cut 1 base from V and 5 bases from J, with 17 bases between. The germline V gene encodes CDR1 MDHEN and CDR2 SYDVKM. CDR3 protein: CASSLSGQFLANEKLFF. Here the CDR3 DNA reads TGTGCCAGCAGTTTATCAGGCCAGTTCCTGGCGAATGAAAAACTGTTTTTT.

A few counts support this clone. The chain combines TRBV28 with TRBJ1-5; 9 nucleotides match TRBD1. Losses at the gene ends were 8 bases for V and 6 bases for J; bases not matched to a gene: 8. The CDR3 has 14 amino acids. From germline, CDR1 is MDHEN and CDR2 SYDVKM. CDR3: CASLPTGGFQPQHF. The CDR3, as DNA: TGTGCCAGCCTCCCGACAGGGGGTTTTCAGCCCCAGCATTTT.